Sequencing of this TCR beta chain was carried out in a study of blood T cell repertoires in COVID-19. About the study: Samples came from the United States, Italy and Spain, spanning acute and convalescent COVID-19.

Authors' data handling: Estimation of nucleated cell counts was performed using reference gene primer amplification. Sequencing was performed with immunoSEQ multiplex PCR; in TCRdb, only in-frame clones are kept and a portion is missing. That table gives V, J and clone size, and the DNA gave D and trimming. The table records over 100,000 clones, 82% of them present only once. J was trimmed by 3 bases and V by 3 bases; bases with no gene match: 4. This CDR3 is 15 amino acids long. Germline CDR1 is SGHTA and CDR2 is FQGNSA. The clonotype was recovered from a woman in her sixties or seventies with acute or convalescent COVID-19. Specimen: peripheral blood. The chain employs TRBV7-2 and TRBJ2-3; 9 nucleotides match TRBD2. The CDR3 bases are TGTGCCAGCAGCTTTAGCGGGGGTAAGACAGATACGCAGTATTTT. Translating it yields CASSFSGGKTDTQYF.